This is a list of T cell receptor beta chains from one sample in a study of shared clonotypes between healthy human individuals. TCRdb keeps only in-frame clones here, not all; method: immunoSEQ multiplex PCR. The sample lists roughly 530,000 clones; 96% were seen once. What was sequenced was naive CD4+ T cells sorted from blood. All receptors derive from a woman aged 25-40 years in good health. Both conserved end residues are part of each CDR3. The order of the fields is D gene, V gene, clone size, J gene, CDR3 protein, CDR3 DNA. D genes are given only for firm matches. Clone size appears in some rows only: once, few, many, or a class for an expanded clone.

.	TRBV28	once	TRBJ2-7	CASSPTNGGSYEQYF	TGTGCCAGCAGTCCTACGAATGGGGGGTCCTACGAGCAGTACTTC
TRBD2	TRBV18	once	TRBJ2-7	CASSPPNRGRAYEQYF	TGTGCCAGCTCACCGCCGAACCGGGGGAGGGCCTACGAGCAGTACTTC
TRBD1	TRBV28	.	TRBJ2-1	CASSVGTGGYNEQFF	TGTGCCAGCAGCGTCGGGACAGGGGGATACAATGAGCAGTTCTTC
.	TRBV27	.	TRBJ1-4	CASSQMRTRGSEKLFF	TGTGCCAGCAGCCAGATGAGGACGCGAGGGTCGGAAAAACTGTTTTTT
.	TRBV7-2	.	TRBJ2-3	CASSLRHRTDTQYF	TGTGCCAGCAGCTTACGACACCGCACAGATACGCAGTATTTT
TRBD2	TRBV4-1	once	TRBJ2-5	CASSQDRETSGRETQYF	TGCGCCAGCAGCCAAGATCGGGAGACTAGCGGGAGAGAGACCCAGTACTTC
.	TRBV28	.	TRBJ2-1	CASSQEFSYNEQFF	TGTGCCAGCAGCCAGGAATTCTCCTACAATGAGCAGTTCTTC
.	TRBV2	.	TRBJ2-7	CAGAGASYEQYF	TGTGCGGGGGCGGGGGCTTCCTACGAGCAGTACTTC
.	TRBV5-4	once	TRBJ1-1	CASSLRDQNTEAFF	TGTGCCAGCAGCTTAAGGGACCAGAACACTGAAGCTTTCTTT
.	TRBV27	.	TRBJ2-7	CASSLWAGTYEQYF	TGTGCCAGCAGTTTATGGGCAGGGACCTACGAGCAGTACTTC
TRBD2	TRBV5-1	.	TRBJ2-1	CASSLGGLAGGRNEQFF	TGCGCCAGCAGCTTGGGGGGACTAGCGGGAGGGCGCAATGAGCAGTTCTTC
TRBD2	TRBV27	once	TRBJ2-7	CASSPRLAVHYEQYF	TGTGCCAGCAGTCCTCGACTAGCGGTACACTACGAGCAGTACTTC
.	TRBV28	.	TRBJ2-5	CASSLGGARVWSKETQYF	TGTGCCAGCAGTTTAGGGGGGGCGCGTGTGTGGTCGAAGGAGACCCAGTACTTC
.	TRBV5-6	.	TRBJ2-3	CASSLDLGRTDTQYF	TGTGCCAGCAGCTTGGATTTGGGGCGCACAGATACGCAGTATTTT
TRBD1	TRBV27	.	TRBJ1-5	CASTDRFGQPQHF	TGTGCCAGCACGGACAGGTTCGGTCAGCCCCAGCATTTT
.	TRBV7-2	.	TRBJ2-3	CASSLVRRDTQYF	TGTGCCAGCAGCTTAGTTCGGCGAGATACGCAGTATTTT
TRBD1	TRBV18	.	TRBJ1-6	CASSPSPGTGEGSPLHF	TGTGCCAGCTCACCATCCCCCGGGACAGGGGAGGGTTCACCCCTCCACTTT
TRBD1	TRBV15	.	TRBJ1-4	CATSRASGGEKLFF	TGTGCCACCAGCAGAGCCTCAGGGGGTGAAAAACTGTTTTTT
.	TRBV9	.	TRBJ2-7	CASSGSRSSWEQYF	TGTGCCAGCAGCGGTAGCCGGTCCTCCTGGGAGCAGTACTTC
.	TRBV5-1	.	TRBJ2-3	CASSLRAGLGTDTQYF	TGCGCCAGCAGCCTTAGAGCGGGCCTCGGCACAGATACGCAGTATTTT
TRBD1	TRBV7-2	.	TRBJ2-7	CASSLVPGRSGQSYEQYF	TGTGCCAGCAGCCTAGTCCCGGGCAGGTCGGGACAGAGCTACGAGCAGTACTTC
.	TRBV28	.	TRBJ2-7	CASTHKRQRHYEQYF	TGTGCCAGCACCCACAAGAGGCAGAGACACTACGAGCAGTACTTC
TRBD1	TRBV4-1	.	TRBJ1-2	CASSQEGTAPPGYTF	TGCGCCAGCAGCCAAGAAGGGACAGCTCCCCCAGGCTACACCTTC
TRBD1	TRBV18	.	TRBJ1-6	CASSRDRENSPLHF	TGTGCCAGCTCACGGGACAGGGAGAATTCACCCCTCCACTTT
.	TRBV18	.	TRBJ2-6	CASSPRSRGSGANVLTF	TGTGCCAGCTCACCACGGTCCAGGGGATCTGGGGCCAACGTCCTGACTTTC
TRBD2	TRBV7-9	once	TRBJ2-1	CASSLGLAGVGEQFF	TGTGCCAGCAGCCTAGGACTAGCGGGAGTGGGGGAGCAGTTCTTC